This T cell receptor beta chain was captured in a study of cytomegalovirus exposure and HLA in healthy donors. Comments on this clone: The antigen is not known.

60 Vbeta and 13 Jbeta primers were used in PCR. Sequenced by immunoSEQ multiplex PCR; TCRdb stores in-frame clones only, minus some. This table has about 150,000 clones, 77% appearing once. Findings and caveats of the study: Prediction of most subjects' HLA-A and HLA-B alleles by TCR beta sequences was reportedly accurate.

CDR1 and CDR2 (germline): MRHNA, SNTAGT. V lost 3 bases and J lost 4; bases outside the gene matches: 2. This CDR3 spans 15 amino acids. The sample consisted of PBMCs. The clonotype comes from a woman in her thirties in good health and CMV-seronegative. V and J are TRBV6-4 and TRBJ2-2; TRBD2 agrees at 10 bases. CDR3 in amino acids: CASSELAGTTGELFF. The CDR3, as DNA: TGTGCCAGCAGTGAACTAGCGGGGACCACCGGGGAGCTGTTTTTT.